This is a list of T cell receptor beta chains from one sample in a study of T cell responses to AZD1222 COVID-19 vaccine. Method: immunoSEQ multiplex PCR; TCRdb's copy keeps in-frame clones and lacks some. The sample yields tens of thousands of clones, roughly nine tenths seen once. Here the sequenced sample was peripheral blood, taken on day 0 of AZD1222 vaccination. Source of these receptors: an adult in good health. The CDR3 runs from the conserved cysteine through the conserved F or W. D genes are given only for firm matches. Part of the rows lack a size; the others show once, few, many or a class for expanded clones.

clone_size: .
j_call: TRBJ2-1
d_call: TRBD2
v_call: TRBV27
cdr3_length: 15
cdr3_aa: CASSLGSGSGNEQFF
cdr3_nt: TGTGCCAGCAGTTTAGGAAGCGGGAGTGGAAATGAGCAGTTCTTC

clone_size: .
j_call: TRBJ2-1
d_call: .
v_call: TRBV6-5
cdr3_length: 16
cdr3_aa: CASSWYSGPSGNEQFF
cdr3_nt: TGTGCCAGCAGTTGGTATAGCGGACCCTCTGGCAATGAGCAGTTCTTC

clone_size: .
j_call: TRBJ1-4
d_call: .
v_call: TRBV4-3
cdr3_length: 14
cdr3_aa: CASSPGRGNEKLFF
cdr3_nt: TGCGCCAGCAGCCCGGGACGGGGGAATGAAAAACTGTTTTTT

clone_size: once
j_call: TRBJ1-5
d_call: .
v_call: TRBV6-5
cdr3_length: 15
cdr3_aa: CASSFEGGANQPQHF
cdr3_nt: TGTGCCAGCAGTTTCGAGGGGGGAGCCAATCAGCCCCAGCATTTT

clone_size: .
j_call: TRBJ2-2
d_call: .
v_call: TRBV28
cdr3_length: 17
cdr3_aa: CASSFRYSRPNTGELFF
cdr3_nt: TGTGCCAGCAGTTTCAGATACAGTCGTCCGAACACCGGGGAGCTGTTTTTT

clone_size: .
j_call: TRBJ2-7
d_call: .
v_call: TRBV3-1/TRBV3-2
cdr3_length: 13
cdr3_aa: CASSHRSGYEQYF
cdr3_nt: TGTGCCAGCAGCCACCGGAGCGGGTACGAGCAGTACTTC

clone_size: once
j_call: TRBJ2-1
d_call: .
v_call: TRBV5-8
cdr3_length: 16
cdr3_aa: CASSMAGLGAYNEQFF
cdr3_nt: TGTGCCAGCAGCATGGCGGGACTGGGCGCCTACAATGAGCAGTTCTTC

clone_size: .
j_call: TRBJ2-7
d_call: TRBD2
v_call: TRBV18
cdr3_length: 16
cdr3_aa: CASSPTGGFSLYEQYF
cdr3_nt: TGTGCCAGCTCACCTACGGGGGGATTCTCCCTCTACGAGCAGTACTTC

clone_size: few
j_call: TRBJ2-2
d_call: .
v_call: TRBV5-4
cdr3_length: 14
cdr3_aa: CASSIDSNTGELFF
cdr3_nt: TGTGCCAGCAGCATTGACAGCAACACCGGGGAGCTGTTTTTT

clone_size: .
j_call: TRBJ2-1
d_call: TRBD2
v_call: TRBV27
cdr3_length: 19
cdr3_aa: CASSFHQAGVGGRYNEQFF
cdr3_nt: TGTGCCAGCAGTTTCCACCAGGCGGGGGTCGGGGGGAGATACAATGAGCAGTTCTTC

clone_size: .
j_call: TRBJ2-5
d_call: .
v_call: TRBV3-1/TRBV3-2
cdr3_length: 15
cdr3_aa: CASSPWGTAQETQYF
cdr3_nt: TGTGCCAGCAGCCCGTGGGGAACAGCTCAAGAGACCCAGTACTTC

clone_size: .
j_call: TRBJ1-5
d_call: TRBD1
v_call: TRBV28
cdr3_length: 15
cdr3_aa: CASRSLGQPNQPQHF
cdr3_nt: TGTGCCAGCAGGAGCCTGGGACAGCCTAATCAGCCCCAGCATTTT

clone_size: few
j_call: TRBJ1-5
d_call: .
v_call: TRBV6-2/TRBV6-3
cdr3_length: 13
cdr3_aa: CASSFDRNQPQHF
cdr3_nt: TGTGCCAGCAGTTTTGACAGAAATCAGCCCCAGCATTTT

clone_size: .
j_call: TRBJ2-4
d_call: .
v_call: TRBV5-5
cdr3_length: 14
cdr3_aa: CASSLGGAKNIQYF
cdr3_nt: TGTGCCAGCAGCTTGGGTGGGGCCAAAAACATTCAGTACTTC

clone_size: once
j_call: TRBJ1-6
d_call: .
v_call: TRBV9
cdr3_length: 13
cdr3_aa: CASSVDSNSPLHF
cdr3_nt: TGTGCCAGCAGCGTAGATTCCAATTCACCCCTCCACTTT

clone_size: .
j_call: TRBJ2-5
d_call: TRBD1
v_call: TRBV3-1/TRBV3-2
cdr3_length: 13
cdr3_aa: CASSPGTEETQYF
cdr3_nt: TGTGCCAGCAGCCCCGGGACAGAAGAGACCCAGTACTTC

clone_size: .
j_call: TRBJ2-7
d_call: TRBD1
v_call: TRBV19
cdr3_length: 15
cdr3_aa: CASSRTGFIGHEQYF
cdr3_nt: TGTGCCAGTAGCCGGACAGGTTTCATTGGCCACGAGCAGTACTTC

clone_size: .
j_call: TRBJ2-5
d_call: .
v_call: TRBV29-1
cdr3_length: 15
cdr3_aa: CSVTLVFGPRETQYF
cdr3_nt: TGCAGCGTAACCCTCGTTTTTGGACCCCGAGAGACCCAGTACTTC

clone_size: .
j_call: TRBJ1-2
d_call: .
v_call: TRBV7-9
cdr3_length: 12
cdr3_aa: CASSYKQGGYTF
cdr3_nt: TGTGCCAGCAGCTATAAACAGGGAGGCTACACCTTC

clone_size: .
j_call: TRBJ2-2
d_call: .
v_call: TRBV5-1
cdr3_length: 16
cdr3_aa: CASSLTRRENTGELFF
cdr3_nt: TGCGCCAGCAGCTTGACTCGGCGGGAGAACACCGGGGAGCTGTTTTTT

clone_size: once
j_call: TRBJ1-5
d_call: .
v_call: TRBV5-4
cdr3_length: 12
cdr3_aa: CASSQIGQPQHF
cdr3_nt: TGTGCCAGCAGCCAAATCGGACAGCCCCAGCATTTT

clone_size: .
j_call: TRBJ2-7
d_call: .
v_call: TRBV28
cdr3_length: 14
cdr3_aa: CASSFGGSSYEQYF
cdr3_nt: TGTGCCAGCAGTTTTGGAGGATCCTCCTACGAGCAGTACTTC

clone_size: once
j_call: TRBJ2-7
d_call: .
v_call: TRBV28
cdr3_length: 15
cdr3_aa: CASSLEGGGFYEQYF
cdr3_nt: TGTGCCAGCAGTTTAGAAGGGGGAGGCTTCTACGAGCAGTACTTC

clone_size: .
j_call: TRBJ2-3
d_call: TRBD2
v_call: TRBV6-6
cdr3_length: 20
cdr3_aa: CASSPPVGTSGSRGTDTQYF
cdr3_nt: TGTGCCAGCAGTCCCCCAGTCGGGACTAGCGGGTCGAGGGGCACAGATACGCAGTATTTT

clone_size: .
j_call: TRBJ2-3
d_call: .
v_call: TRBV7-3
cdr3_length: 13
cdr3_aa: CASSSQGSDTQYF
cdr3_nt: TGTGCCAGCAGCTCCCAGGGGTCAGATACGCAGTATTTT

clone_size: .
j_call: TRBJ2-7
d_call: .
v_call: TRBV28
cdr3_length: 12
cdr3_aa: CASKHSSYEQYF
cdr3_nt: TGTGCCAGTAAGCACTCCTCCTACGAGCAGTACTTC

clone_size: .
j_call: TRBJ1-4
d_call: .
v_call: TRBV2
cdr3_length: 13
cdr3_aa: CASSASPNEKLFF
cdr3_nt: TGTGCCAGCTCGGCCAGTCCTAATGAAAAACTGTTTTTT

clone_size: .
j_call: TRBJ1-5
d_call: .
v_call: TRBV6-1
cdr3_length: 14
cdr3_aa: CASSESRAYQPQHF
cdr3_nt: TGTGCCAGCAGTGAATCCAGGGCTTATCAGCCCCAGCATTTT

clone_size: few
j_call: TRBJ2-4
d_call: .
v_call: TRBV6-2/TRBV6-3
cdr3_length: 13
cdr3_aa: CASSYSGLEGLYF
cdr3_nt: TGTGCCAGCAGTTACTCGGGACTCGAGGGTTTGTACTTC

clone_size: .
j_call: TRBJ2-1
d_call: .
v_call: TRBV2
cdr3_length: 14
cdr3_aa: CATRKGPRKNEQFF
cdr3_nt: TGTGCCACCCGGAAGGGCCCCCGGAAGAATGAGCAGTTCTTC

clone_size: .
j_call: TRBJ2-6
d_call: .
v_call: TRBV6-5
cdr3_length: 14
cdr3_aa: CASIFSSGANVLTF
cdr3_nt: TGTGCCAGCATCTTCAGCTCTGGGGCCAACGTCCTGACTTTC

clone_size: once
j_call: TRBJ2-7
d_call: .
v_call: TRBV7-8
cdr3_length: 14
cdr3_aa: CASSLNGAGSEQYF
cdr3_nt: TGTGCCAGCAGCTTAAACGGGGCAGGCTCCGAGCAGTACTTC

clone_size: once
j_call: TRBJ2-1
d_call: TRBD2
v_call: TRBV5-5
cdr3_length: 15
cdr3_aa: CASSLSLAGNNEQFF
cdr3_nt: TGTGCCAGCAGCTTGTCTCTAGCGGGCAACAATGAGCAGTTCTTC

clone_size: .
j_call: TRBJ2-7
d_call: TRBD1
v_call: TRBV11-1
cdr3_length: 13
cdr3_aa: CASSRGQGYEQYF
cdr3_nt: TGTGCCAGCAGTAGGGGACAGGGGTACGAGCAGTACTTC

clone_size: .
j_call: TRBJ1-2
d_call: .
v_call: TRBV10-3
cdr3_length: 15
cdr3_aa: CAISPSTLNRDGYTF
cdr3_nt: TGTGCCATCAGTCCCTCAACGCTCAACAGGGATGGCTACACCTTC

clone_size: .
j_call: TRBJ2-3
d_call: .
v_call: TRBV11-2
cdr3_length: 14
cdr3_aa: CASSLEGRTDTQYF
cdr3_nt: TGTGCCAGCAGCTTAGAGGGGCGCACAGATACGCAGTATTTT

clone_size: once
j_call: TRBJ1-2
d_call: .
v_call: TRBV14
cdr3_length: 14
cdr3_aa: CASSQEKGDYGYTF
cdr3_nt: TGTGCCAGCAGCCAAGAAAAGGGTGACTATGGCTACACCTTC

clone_size: .
j_call: TRBJ2-2
d_call: .
v_call: TRBV18
cdr3_length: 12
cdr3_aa: CASSPQAGELFF
cdr3_nt: TGTGCCAGCTCACCACAGGCCGGGGAGCTGTTTTTT

clone_size: .
j_call: TRBJ2-7
d_call: TRBD2
v_call: TRBV11-2
cdr3_length: 15
cdr3_aa: CASSFGGSGGYEQYF
cdr3_nt: TGTGCCAGCAGCTTCGGCGGTAGCGGGGGCTACGAGCAGTACTTC

clone_size: .
j_call: TRBJ2-1
d_call: .
v_call: TRBV29-1
cdr3_length: 17
cdr3_aa: CSVECPPSRCSYNEQFF
cdr3_nt: TGCAGCGTTGAATGCCCTCCCTCACGATGTTCCTACAATGAGCAGTTCTTC

clone_size: .
j_call: TRBJ1-2
d_call: TRBD1
v_call: TRBV5-1
cdr3_length: 13
cdr3_aa: CASRAGTADGYTF
cdr3_nt: TGCGCCAGCAGGGCCGGGACAGCTGATGGCTACACCTTC

clone_size: .
j_call: TRBJ2-1
d_call: TRBD2
v_call: TRBV28
cdr3_length: 16
cdr3_aa: CASSSPGTSGIGEQFF
cdr3_nt: TGTGCCAGCAGCTCACCCGGGACTAGCGGGATAGGGGAGCAGTTCTTC

clone_size: once
j_call: TRBJ1-2
d_call: .
v_call: TRBV6-5
cdr3_length: 15
cdr3_aa: CASTWDGIGQYGYTF
cdr3_nt: TGTGCCAGCACGTGGGACGGAATAGGACAATACGGCTACACCTTC

clone_size: .
j_call: TRBJ2-2
d_call: TRBD2
v_call: TRBV5-5
cdr3_length: 17
cdr3_aa: CASSTGLAGGFTGELFF
cdr3_nt: TGTGCCAGCAGCACTGGACTAGCGGGAGGATTTACCGGGGAGCTGTTTTTT

clone_size: .
j_call: TRBJ1-3
d_call: .
v_call: TRBV15
cdr3_length: 13
cdr3_aa: CATSNRRGNTIYF
cdr3_nt: TGTGCCACCAGCAACAGACGTGGAAACACCATATATTTT

clone_size: .
j_call: TRBJ2-1
d_call: TRBD2
v_call: TRBV30
cdr3_length: 18
cdr3_aa: CAWNRLAGPKSSYNEQFF
cdr3_nt: TGTGCCTGGAATAGACTAGCGGGGCCAAAGAGCTCCTACAATGAGCAGTTCTTC

clone_size: .
j_call: TRBJ2-7
d_call: .
v_call: TRBV28
cdr3_length: 16
cdr3_aa: CASSLAGGLISREQYF
cdr3_nt: TGTGCCAGCAGTTTGGCAGGGGGACTCATCTCAAGAGAGCAGTACTTC

clone_size: .
j_call: TRBJ2-5
d_call: .
v_call: TRBV27
cdr3_length: 15
cdr3_aa: CASTKKSEARETQYF
cdr3_nt: TGTGCCAGCACCAAAAAATCGGAGGCGCGGGAGACCCAGTACTTC

clone_size: .
j_call: TRBJ1-2
d_call: .
v_call: TRBV27
cdr3_length: 13
cdr3_aa: CASSIADNYGYTF
cdr3_nt: TGTGCCAGCAGTATAGCAGACAACTATGGCTACACCTTC

clone_size: .
j_call: TRBJ2-7
d_call: TRBD1
v_call: TRBV29-1
cdr3_length: 13
cdr3_aa: CSVQGQGGYEQYF
cdr3_nt: TGCAGCGTCCAGGGACAGGGGGGCTACGAGCAGTACTTC